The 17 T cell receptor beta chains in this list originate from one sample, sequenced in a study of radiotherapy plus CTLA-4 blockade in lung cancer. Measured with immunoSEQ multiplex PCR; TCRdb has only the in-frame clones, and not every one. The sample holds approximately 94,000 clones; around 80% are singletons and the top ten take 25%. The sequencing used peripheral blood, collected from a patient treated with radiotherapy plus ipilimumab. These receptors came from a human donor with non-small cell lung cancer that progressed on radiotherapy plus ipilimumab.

The CDR3 protein is CASRDRNYGYTF. CDR3 DNA sequence: TGTGCCAGCAGGGACCGGAACTATGGCTACACCTTC. The rearrangement links TRBV6-1 to TRBJ1-2; D gene uncertain. Trimming cost V 6 bases and J 2 bases, with 7 bases left between them. CDR1 is MNHNS, CDR2 SASEGT, per germline. This CDR3 has 12 amino acids.

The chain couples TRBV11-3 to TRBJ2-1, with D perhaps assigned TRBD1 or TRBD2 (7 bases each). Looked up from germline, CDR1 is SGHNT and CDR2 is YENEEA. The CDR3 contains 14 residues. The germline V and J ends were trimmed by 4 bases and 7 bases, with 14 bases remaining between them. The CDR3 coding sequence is TGTGCCAGCAGCTCAGGGGGAGGGAGTAATGAGCAGTTCTTC. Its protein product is CASSSGGGSNEQFF.

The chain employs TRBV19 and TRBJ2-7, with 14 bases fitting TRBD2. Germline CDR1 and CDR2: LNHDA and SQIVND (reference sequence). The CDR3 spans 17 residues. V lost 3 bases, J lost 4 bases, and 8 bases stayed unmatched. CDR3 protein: CASSIGFGTSGSYEQYF. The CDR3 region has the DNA TGTGCCAGTAGTATCGGATTCGGGACTAGCGGGAGTTACGAGCAGTACTTC.

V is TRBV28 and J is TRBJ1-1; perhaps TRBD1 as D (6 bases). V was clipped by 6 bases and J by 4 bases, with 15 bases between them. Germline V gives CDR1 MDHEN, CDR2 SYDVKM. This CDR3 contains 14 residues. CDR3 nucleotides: TGTGCCAGCAGATACAGGGCGTTGAGCACTGAAGCTTTCTTT. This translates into CASRYRALSTEAFF.

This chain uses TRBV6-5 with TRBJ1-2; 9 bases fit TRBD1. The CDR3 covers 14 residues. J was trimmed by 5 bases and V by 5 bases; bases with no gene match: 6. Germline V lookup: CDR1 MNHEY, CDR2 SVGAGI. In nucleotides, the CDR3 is TGTGCCAGCAGTAACCCGGGACAGGGTTATGGCTACACCTTC. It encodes CASSNPGQGYGYTF.

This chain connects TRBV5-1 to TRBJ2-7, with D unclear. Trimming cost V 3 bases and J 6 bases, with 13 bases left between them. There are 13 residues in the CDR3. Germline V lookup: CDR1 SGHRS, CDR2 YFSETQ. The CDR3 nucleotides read TGCGCCAGCAGCTCGGCCCCGGGCCTCGAGCAGTACGTC. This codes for CASSSAPGLEQYV.

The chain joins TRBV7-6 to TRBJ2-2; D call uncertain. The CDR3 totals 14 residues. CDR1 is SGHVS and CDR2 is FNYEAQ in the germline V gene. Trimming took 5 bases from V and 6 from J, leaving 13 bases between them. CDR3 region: CASSIGHGAGELFF. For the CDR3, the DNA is TGTGCCAGCAGCATAGGCCACGGTGCCGGGGAGCTGTTTTTT.

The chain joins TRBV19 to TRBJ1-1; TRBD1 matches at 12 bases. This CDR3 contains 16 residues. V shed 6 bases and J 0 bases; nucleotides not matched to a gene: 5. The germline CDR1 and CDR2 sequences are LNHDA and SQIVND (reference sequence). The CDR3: CASREGQGALNTEAFF. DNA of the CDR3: TGTGCCAGTAGGGAGGGACAGGGGGCTTTGAACACTGAAGCTTTCTTT.

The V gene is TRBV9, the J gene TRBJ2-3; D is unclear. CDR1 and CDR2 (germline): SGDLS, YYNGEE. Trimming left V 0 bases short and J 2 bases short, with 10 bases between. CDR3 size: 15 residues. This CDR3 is CASSVDGHVTDTQYF. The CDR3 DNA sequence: TGTGCCAGCAGCGTAGACGGTCACGTCACAGATACGCAGTATTTT.

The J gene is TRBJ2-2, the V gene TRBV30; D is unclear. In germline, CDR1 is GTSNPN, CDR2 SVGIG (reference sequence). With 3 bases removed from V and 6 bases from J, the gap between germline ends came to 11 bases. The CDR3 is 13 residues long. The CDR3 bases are TGTGCCTGGAGCCCCCCTGGGCCCGGGGAGCTGTTTTTT. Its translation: CAWSPPGPGELFF.

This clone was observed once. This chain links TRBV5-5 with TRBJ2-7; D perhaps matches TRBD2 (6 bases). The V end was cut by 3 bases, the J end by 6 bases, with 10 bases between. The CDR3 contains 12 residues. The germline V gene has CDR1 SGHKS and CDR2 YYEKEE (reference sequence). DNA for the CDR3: TGTGCCAGCAGCTCGCTGGGGGGCGAGCAGTACTTC. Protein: CASSSLGGEQYF.

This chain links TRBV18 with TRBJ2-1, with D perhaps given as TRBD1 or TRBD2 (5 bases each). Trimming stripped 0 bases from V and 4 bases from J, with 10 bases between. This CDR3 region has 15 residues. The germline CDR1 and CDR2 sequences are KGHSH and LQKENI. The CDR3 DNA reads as TGTGCCAGCTCACCACCGAGGGGAAATTACAATGAGCAGTTCTTC. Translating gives CASSPPRGNYNEQFF.

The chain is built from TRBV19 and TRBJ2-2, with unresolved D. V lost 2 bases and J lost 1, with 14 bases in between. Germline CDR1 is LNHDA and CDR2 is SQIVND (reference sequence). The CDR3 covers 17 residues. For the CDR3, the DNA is TGTGCCAGTAGTATATTGGCCCCGCTAGGGAACACCGGGGAGCTGTTTTTT. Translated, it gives CASSILAPLGNTGELFF.

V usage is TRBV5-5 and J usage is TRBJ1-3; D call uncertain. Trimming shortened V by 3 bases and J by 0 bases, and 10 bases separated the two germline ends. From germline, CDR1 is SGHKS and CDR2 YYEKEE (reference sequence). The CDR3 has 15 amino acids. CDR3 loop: CASSSAGRSGNTIYF. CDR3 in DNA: TGTGCCAGCAGCTCCGCCGGGCGCTCTGGAAACACCATATATTTT.

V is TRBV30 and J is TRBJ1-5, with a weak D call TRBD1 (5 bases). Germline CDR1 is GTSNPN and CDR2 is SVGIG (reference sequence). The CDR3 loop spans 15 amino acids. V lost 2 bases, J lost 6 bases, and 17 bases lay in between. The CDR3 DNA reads TGTGCCTGGAGTCCCCGGGGCCTGAGGGGTCAGCCCCAGCATTTT. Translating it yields CAWSPRGLRGQPQHF.

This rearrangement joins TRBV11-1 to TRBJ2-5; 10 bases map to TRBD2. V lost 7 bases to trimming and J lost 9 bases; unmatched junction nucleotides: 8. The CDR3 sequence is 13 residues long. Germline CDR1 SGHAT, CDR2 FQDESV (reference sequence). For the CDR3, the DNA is TGTGCCAGCACCCCACAAGCGGGAGGGGCCCAGTACTTC. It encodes CASTPQAGGAQYF.

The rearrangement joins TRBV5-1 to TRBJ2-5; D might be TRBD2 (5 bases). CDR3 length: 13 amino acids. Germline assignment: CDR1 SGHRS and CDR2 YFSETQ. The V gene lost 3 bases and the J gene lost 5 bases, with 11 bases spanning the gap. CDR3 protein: CASSSDWRETQYF. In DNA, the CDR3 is TGCGCCAGCAGCTCGGACTGGCGGGAGACCCAGTACTTC.